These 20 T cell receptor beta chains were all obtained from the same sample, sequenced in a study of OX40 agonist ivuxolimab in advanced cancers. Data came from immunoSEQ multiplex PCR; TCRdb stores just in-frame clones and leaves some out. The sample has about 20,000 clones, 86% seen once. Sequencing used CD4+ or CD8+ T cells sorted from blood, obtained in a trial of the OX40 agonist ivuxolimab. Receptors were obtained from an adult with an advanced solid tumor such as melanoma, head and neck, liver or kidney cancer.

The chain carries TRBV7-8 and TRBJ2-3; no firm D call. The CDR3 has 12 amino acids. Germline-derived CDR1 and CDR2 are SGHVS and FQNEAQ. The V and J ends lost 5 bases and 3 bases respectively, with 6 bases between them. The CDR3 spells CASSQTTDTQYF. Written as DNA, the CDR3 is TGTGCCAGCAGCCAGACGACAGATACGCAGTATTTT.

CDR3 loop: CASSYSSNLNQETQYF. The CDR3, as DNA: TGTGCCAGCAGTTACTCGAGTAATTTAAACCAAGAGACCCAGTACTTC. This chain connects TRBV6-8 to TRBJ2-5; D is ambiguous. Germline CDR1 is MNHGY and CDR2 is SAAAGT. The CDR3 runs 16 residues. The V gene lost 0 bases and the J gene lost 0 bases, with 11 bases spanning the gap.

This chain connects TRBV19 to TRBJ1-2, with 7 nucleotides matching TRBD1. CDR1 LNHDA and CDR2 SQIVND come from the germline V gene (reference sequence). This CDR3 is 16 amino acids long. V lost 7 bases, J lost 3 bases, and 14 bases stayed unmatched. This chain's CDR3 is CASTIVQGSTDYGYTF. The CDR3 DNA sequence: TGTGCCAGTACCATAGTACAGGGGAGTACAGACTATGGCTACACCTTC.

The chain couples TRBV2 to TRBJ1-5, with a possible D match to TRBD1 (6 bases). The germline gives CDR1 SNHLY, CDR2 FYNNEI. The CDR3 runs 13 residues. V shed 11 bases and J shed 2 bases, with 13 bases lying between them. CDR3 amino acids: CASGADGNQPQHF. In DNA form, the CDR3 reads TGTGCCTCGGGGGCTGATGGCAATCAGCCCCAGCATTTT.

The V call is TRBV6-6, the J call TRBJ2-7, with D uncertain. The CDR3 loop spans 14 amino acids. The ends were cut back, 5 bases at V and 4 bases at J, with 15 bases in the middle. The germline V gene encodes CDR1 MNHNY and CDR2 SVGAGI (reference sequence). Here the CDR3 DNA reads TGTGCCAGCAGTAAAGGTACAGTGAGATACGAGCAGTACTTC. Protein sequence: CASSKGTVRYEQYF.

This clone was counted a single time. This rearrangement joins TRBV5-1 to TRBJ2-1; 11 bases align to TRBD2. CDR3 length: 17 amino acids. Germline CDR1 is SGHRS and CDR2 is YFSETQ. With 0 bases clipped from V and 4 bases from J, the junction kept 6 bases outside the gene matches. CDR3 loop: CASSLGVLAGGYNEQFF. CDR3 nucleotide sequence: TGCGCCAGCAGCTTGGGAGTGCTAGCGGGGGGTTACAATGAGCAGTTCTTC. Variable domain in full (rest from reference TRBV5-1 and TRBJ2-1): KAGVTQTPRYLIKTRGQQVTLSCSPISGHRSVSWYQQTPGQGLQFLFEYFSETQRNKGNFPGRFSGRQFSNSRSEMNVSTLELGDSALYLCASSLGVLAGGYNEQFFGPGTRLTVL.

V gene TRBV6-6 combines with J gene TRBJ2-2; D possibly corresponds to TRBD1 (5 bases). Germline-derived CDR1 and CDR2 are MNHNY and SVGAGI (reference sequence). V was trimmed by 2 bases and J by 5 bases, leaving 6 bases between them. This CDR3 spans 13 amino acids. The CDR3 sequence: CASSYGATGELFF. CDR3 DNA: TGTGCCAGCAGTTACGGGGCGACCGGGGAGCTGTTTTTT.

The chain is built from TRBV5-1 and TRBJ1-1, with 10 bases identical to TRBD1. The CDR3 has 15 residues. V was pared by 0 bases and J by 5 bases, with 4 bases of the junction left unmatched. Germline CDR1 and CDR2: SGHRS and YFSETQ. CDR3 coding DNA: TGCGCCAGCAGCTTGGAGGGACAGGGGTTTACTGAAGCTTTCTTT. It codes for CASSLEGQGFTEAFF.

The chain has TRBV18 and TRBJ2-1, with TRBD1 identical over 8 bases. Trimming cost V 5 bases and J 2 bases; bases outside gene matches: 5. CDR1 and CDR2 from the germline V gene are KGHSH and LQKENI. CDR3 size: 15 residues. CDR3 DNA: TGTGCCAGCTCAAGACAGGGGTCAACCTACAATGAGCAGTTCTTC. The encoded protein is CASSRQGSTYNEQFF.

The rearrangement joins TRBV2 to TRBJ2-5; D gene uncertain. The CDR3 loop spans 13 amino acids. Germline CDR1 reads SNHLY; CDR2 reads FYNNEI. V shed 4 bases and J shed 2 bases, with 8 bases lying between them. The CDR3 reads CASSAINQETQYF. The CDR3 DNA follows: TGTGCCAGCAGTGCGATTAATCAAGAGACCCAGTACTTC.

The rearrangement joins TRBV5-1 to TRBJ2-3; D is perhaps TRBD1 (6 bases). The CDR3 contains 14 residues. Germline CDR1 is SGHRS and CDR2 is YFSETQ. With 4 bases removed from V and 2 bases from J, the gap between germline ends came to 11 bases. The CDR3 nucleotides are TGCGCCAGCAGCCCGGGACAACTCACAGATACGCAGTATTTT. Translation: CASSPGQLTDTQYF.

CDR3 in DNA: TGTGCCAGCAGCGTGACTAGCGGGACGAACACCGGGGAGCTGTTTTTT. Translated: CASSVTSGTNTGELFF. This rearrangement joins TRBV7-6 to TRBJ2-2, with TRBD2 matching over 11 bases. This CDR3 region has 16 residues. J was trimmed by 0 bases and V by 5 bases; bases with no gene match: 2. Germline values: CDR1 SGHVS, CDR2 FNYEAQ.

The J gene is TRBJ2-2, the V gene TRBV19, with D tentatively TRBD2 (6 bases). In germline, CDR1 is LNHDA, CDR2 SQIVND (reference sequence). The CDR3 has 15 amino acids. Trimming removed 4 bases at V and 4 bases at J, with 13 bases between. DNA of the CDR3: TGTGCCAGTAGTAGGGGGGTCGTCGCCACCGGGGAGCTGTTTTTT. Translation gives CASSRGVVATGELFF.

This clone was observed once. CDR3 in amino acids: CAISEDSASYNEQFF. As DNA, the CDR3 is TGTGCCATCAGTGAAGACAGTGCCTCCTACAATGAGCAGTTCTTC. The chain combines TRBV10-3 with TRBJ2-1; tentative D call: TRBD1 (5 bases). Trimming removed 3 bases at V and 0 bases at J, with 9 bases between. The CDR3 is 15 residues long. CDR1 ENHRY and CDR2 SYGVKD come from the germline V gene.

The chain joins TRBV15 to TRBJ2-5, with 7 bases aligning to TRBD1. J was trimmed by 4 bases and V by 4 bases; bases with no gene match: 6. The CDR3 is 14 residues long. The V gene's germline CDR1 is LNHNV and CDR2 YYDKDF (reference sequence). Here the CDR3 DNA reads TGTGCCACCAGCAAACAGGGGAAGCGAGAGACCCAGTACTTC. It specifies CATSKQGKRETQYF.

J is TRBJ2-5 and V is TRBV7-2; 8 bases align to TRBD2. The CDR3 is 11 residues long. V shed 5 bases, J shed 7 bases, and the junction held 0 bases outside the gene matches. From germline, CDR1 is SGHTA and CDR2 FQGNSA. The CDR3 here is CASSRGGTQYF. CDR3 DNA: TGTGCCAGCAGCCGGGGGGGGACCCAGTACTTC.

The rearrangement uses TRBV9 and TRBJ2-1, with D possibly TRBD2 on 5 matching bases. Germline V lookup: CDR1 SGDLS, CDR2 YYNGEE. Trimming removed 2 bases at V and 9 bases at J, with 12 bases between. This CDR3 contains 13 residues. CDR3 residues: CASSVISGGEQFF. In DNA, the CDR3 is TGTGCCAGCAGCGTTATCAGCGGTGGTGAGCAGTTCTTC.

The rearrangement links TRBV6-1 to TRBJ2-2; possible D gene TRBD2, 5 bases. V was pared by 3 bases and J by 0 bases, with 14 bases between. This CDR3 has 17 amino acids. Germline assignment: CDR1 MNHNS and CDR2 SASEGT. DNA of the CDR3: TGTGCCAGCAGTGAGAGGGTTGGGAGAGCGAACACCGGGGAGCTGTTTTTT. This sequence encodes CASSERVGRANTGELFF.

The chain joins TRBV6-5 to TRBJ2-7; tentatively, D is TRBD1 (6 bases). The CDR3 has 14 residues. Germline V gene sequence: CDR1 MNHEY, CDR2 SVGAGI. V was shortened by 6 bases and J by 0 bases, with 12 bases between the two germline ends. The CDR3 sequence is CASSSTGSSYEQYF. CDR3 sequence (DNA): TGTGCCAGCAGCTCGACAGGTAGCTCCTACGAGCAGTACTTC.

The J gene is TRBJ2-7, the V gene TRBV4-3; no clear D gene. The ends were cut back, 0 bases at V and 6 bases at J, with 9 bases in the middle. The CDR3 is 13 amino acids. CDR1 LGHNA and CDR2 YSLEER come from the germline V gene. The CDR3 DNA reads TGCGCCAGCAGCCAAGATCCTCAGAGCGAGCAGTACTTC. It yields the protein CASSQDPQSEQYF.